This T cell receptor (beta chain) was recovered during a study of blood T cell repertoires in COVID-19. At the level of the study: COVID-19 samples, acute and convalescent, were from the United States, Italy and Spain.

Authors' methods: Amplification from reference gene primers served as the basis for estimated nucleated cell counts. This table comes from immunoSEQ multiplex PCR, and its TCRdb copy is limited to in-frame clones, with some not included. For V, J and clone size, that table is used; D and trimming come from the DNA. The sample has 200,000 to 250,000 clones; 80% to 85% are singletons. Only a few counts were recorded for this clone. The CDR3 contains 15 residues. Germline-derived CDR1 and CDR2 are MNHEY and SVGAGI. V dropped 4 bases and J dropped 3 bases, with 13 bases sitting between them. This sequence originates from an older woman who had recovered from COVID-19. The sequenced sample consisted of peripheral blood. This sequence joins TRBV6-5 and TRBJ1-5; D unresolved. CDR3: CASSSLVGNNQPQHF. In DNA form, the CDR3 reads TGTGCCAGCAGTTCCCTGGTCGGGAACAATCAGCCCCAGCATTTT.